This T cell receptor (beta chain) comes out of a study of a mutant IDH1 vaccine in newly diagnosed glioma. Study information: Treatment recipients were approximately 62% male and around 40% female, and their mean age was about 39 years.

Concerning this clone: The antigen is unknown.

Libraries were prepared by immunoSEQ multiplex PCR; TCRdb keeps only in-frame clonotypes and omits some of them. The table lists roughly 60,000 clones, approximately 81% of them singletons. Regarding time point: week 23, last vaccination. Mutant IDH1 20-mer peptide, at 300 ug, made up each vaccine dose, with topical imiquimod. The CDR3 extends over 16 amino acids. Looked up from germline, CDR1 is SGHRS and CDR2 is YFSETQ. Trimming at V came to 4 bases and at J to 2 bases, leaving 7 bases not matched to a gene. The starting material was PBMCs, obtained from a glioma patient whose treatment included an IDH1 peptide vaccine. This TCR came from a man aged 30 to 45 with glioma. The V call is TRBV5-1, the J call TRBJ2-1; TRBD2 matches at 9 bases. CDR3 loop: CASSDPVAGAYNEQFF. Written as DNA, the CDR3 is TGCGCCAGCAGCGATCCCGTAGCGGGAGCCTACAATGAGCAGTTCTTC. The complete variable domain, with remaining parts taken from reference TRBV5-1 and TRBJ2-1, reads KAGVTQTPRYLIKTRGQQVTLSCSPISGHRSVSWYQQTPGQGLQFLFEYFSETQRNKGNFPGRFSGRQFSNSRSEMNVSTLELGDSALYLCASSDPVAGAYNEQFFGPGTRLTVL.